The 5 T cell receptor beta chains reported below all come from one sample, sequenced in a study of blood T cell repertoires in COVID-19. Assay: immunoSEQ multiplex PCR; the TCRdb copy retains only in-frame clones and omits some. This table holds about 440,000 clones, 80% to 95% found once. Sequenced: PBMCs or T cells enriched from blood (not recorded which). These receptors were obtained from a man aged 18 to 30 who had recovered from COVID-19.

In this sample, this clone turned up once. CDR3 sequence: CASGRGFAEAFF. For the CDR3, the DNA is TGTGCCAGCGGGCGGGGGTTCGCTGAAGCTTTCTTT. This chain joins TRBV2 and TRBJ1-1; possible D gene TRBD1, 5 bases. Trimming took 8 bases from V and 6 from J, leaving 13 bases between them. The CDR3 sequence is 12 residues long. CDR1 and CDR2 (germline): SNHLY, FYNNEI.

The V and J genes are TRBV10-3 and TRBJ2-1; 8 bases fit TRBD2. Losses at the gene ends were 11 bases for V and 4 bases for J; bases not matched to a gene: 7. The CDR3 is 13 amino acids. Germline-derived CDR1 and CDR2 are ENHRY and SYGVKD. For the CDR3, the DNA is TGTGCCGCGTCGGGGGGGGCTTACAATGAGCAGTTCTTC. The encoded protein is CAASGGAYNEQFF.

CDR3 coding DNA: TGTGCCAGCAGTTTAGAGGGGACAGTCTATAATTCACCCCTCCACTTT. Translation gives CASSLEGTVYNSPLHF. V gene TRBV27 combines with J gene TRBJ1-6, with TRBD1 matching over 7 bases. This CDR3 has 16 amino acids. The germline V gene encodes CDR1 MNHEY and CDR2 SMNVEV (reference sequence). J gave up 3 bases and V 2 bases, and 4 bases lay outside the gene matches.

Comment on this clone: This sample includes further DNA sequences coding for the same CDR3. The chain carries TRBV19 and TRBJ1-2; D is undetermined. With 3 bases removed from V and 2 bases from J, the gap between germline ends came to 7 bases. The V gene's germline CDR1 is LNHDA and CDR2 SQIVND (reference sequence). The CDR3 spans 13 residues. The CDR3 DNA sequence: TGTGCCAGTAGTATCTCGGGAAACTATGGCTACACCTTC. It translates to CASSISGNYGYTF.

J is TRBJ2-7 and V is TRBV6-1, with D perhaps matching TRBD1 (6 bases). V shed 1 base and J shed 5 bases, with 12 bases lying between them. CDR1 is MNHNS and CDR2 is SASEGT in the germline V gene. The length of the CDR3 is 14 residues. The CDR3 sequence is CASSEEPDRNEQYF. CDR3 bases: TGTGCCAGCAGTGAAGAACCGGACAGAAACGAGCAGTACTTC.